This TCR beta chain was sequenced for a study of regulatory T cells in long-lasting Graves disease. In this sample, this clonotype turned up many times. Antigen unknown. Study findings and constraints: Results may be inaccurate due to the small sample size. The study found lower TCR diversity in persistent Graves' patients than in newly diagnosed ones.

Arm-PCR of CDR3 regions and iRepertoire HTBI primers were used to build TCR beta libraries. TCRdb itself ran the multiplex PCR reads through MiXCR, one entry per CDR3 protein. The table records more than 650,000 distinct CDR3 sequences, around 32% of them present only once. Time point defined: persistent/refractory GD, antithyroid drugs over 5 years with positive TRAb. PBMC-derived RNA was used for the TCR library. Patients of an endocrinology department in Xi'an, China, were included. The specimen was peripheral blood mononuclear cells (PBMCs), collected when the disease was refractory, from a patient treated with antithyroid drugs. The clonotype originates from a female donor with Graves disease.

The CDR3 loop is CASSLHMVGVHSSGANVLTF. CDR3 DNA: TGTGCCAGCAGTTTACATATGGTGGGGGTGCATAGCTCTGGGGCCAACGTCCTGACTTTC. The rearrangement joins TRBV28 to TRBJ2-6, with D possibly called TRBD1 or TRBD2 (5 bases each). Trimming stripped 2 bases from V and 0 bases from J, with 20 bases between. The CDR3 length is 20 residues. Looked up from germline, CDR1 is MDHEN and CDR2 is SYDVKM.